This entry lists 15 T cell receptor beta chains sequenced from one sample in a study of cytomegalovirus exposure and HLA in healthy donors. PCR employed 60 Vbeta and 13 Jbeta primers. Using immunoSEQ multiplex PCR, the repertoire was profiled, and TCRdb retains in-frame clones only, with some absent. Seen here are roughly 170,000 clones, about 79% observed once, and the top ten hold 1.2%. The sample consisted of PBMCs. The receptor set was obtained from a girl aged 2 to 9 in good health and CMV-seropositive.

The chain links TRBV9 to TRBJ1-2; the match to TRBD1 covers 7 bases. V lost 0 bases to trimming and J lost 8 bases; unmatched junction nucleotides: 7. Per germline, CDR1 SGDLS and CDR2 YYNGEE. This CDR3 is 14 amino acids long. CDR3 region: CASSVGRGQVGYTF. CDR3 coding DNA: TGTGCCAGCAGCGTAGGAAGGGGGCAAGTCGGCTACACCTTC.

This clone was seen once. The chain uses TRBV9 and TRBJ2-3; TRBD2 agrees at 16 bases. Germline-derived CDR1 and CDR2 are SGDLS and YYNGEE. This CDR3 is built from 19 residues. V shed 0 bases, J shed 3 bases, and the junction held 7 bases outside the gene matches. CDR3 loop: CASSVEGTSGRASTDTQYF. For the CDR3, the DNA is TGTGCCAGCAGCGTAGAAGGGACTAGCGGGAGGGCCTCGACAGATACGCAGTATTTT. The variable domain in full, with the rest retrieved from reference TRBV9 and TRBJ2-3, is DSGVTQTPKHLITATGQRVTLRCSPRSGDLSVYWYQQSLDQGLQFLIQYYNGEERAKGNILERFSAQQFPDLHSELNLSSLELGDSALYFCASSVEGTSGRASTDTQYFGPGTRLTVL.

The chain couples TRBV11-3 to TRBJ2-3; 11 bases agree with TRBD1. Germline V gene lookup returns CDR1 SGHNT and CDR2 YENEEA. Germline trimming cut 0 bases from V and 4 bases from J; bases unmatched to any gene: 3. The CDR3 runs 16 residues. In DNA, the CDR3 is TGTGCCAGCAGCTTAGATCAGGGACAGGGGGCAGATACGCAGTATTTT. Its translation: CASSLDQGQGADTQYF.

The gene calls are TRBV14 and TRBJ1-3; a possible D gene is TRBD1 (6 bases). Germline CDR1 and CDR2: SGHDN and FVKESK. The CDR3 extends over 15 amino acids. The V gene lost 1 base and the J gene lost 6 bases, with 13 bases spanning the gap. The CDR3: CASSQGSGAENTIYF. The CDR3, as DNA: TGTGCCAGCAGCCAAGGGTCAGGGGCTGAAAACACCATATATTTT.

The V and J genes are TRBV27 and TRBJ2-7; 7 nucleotides agree with TRBD1. The length of the CDR3 is 14 residues. Germline V lookup: CDR1 MNHEY, CDR2 SMNVEV (reference sequence). Germline trimming cut 4 bases from V and 6 bases from J; bases unmatched to any gene: 9. The CDR3 nucleotides are TGTGCCAGCAGTTCCAGCCGGACAGGCCGCGAGCAGTACTTC. This gives the protein CASSSSRTGREQYF.

The V and J genes are TRBV10-3 and TRBJ2-7; perhaps TRBD2 as D (6 bases). There are 14 residues in the CDR3. The V end lost 6 bases, the J end lost 2 bases, and 14 bases lay between the germline ends. Per germline, CDR1 ENHRY and CDR2 SYGVKD. The CDR3 DNA is TGTGCCATCAGGGGGTGGGGGGATGCCTACGAGCAGTACTTC. Translation: CAIRGWGDAYEQYF.

The chain links TRBV19 to TRBJ1-1; the match to TRBD1 covers 7 bases. The length of the CDR3 is 14 residues. Germline loops: CDR1 LNHDA, CDR2 SQIVND (reference sequence). Losses at the gene ends were 5 bases for V and 2 bases for J; bases not matched to a gene: 5. CDR3 in amino acids: CASSLQGINTEAFF. CDR3 coding DNA: TGTGCCAGTAGTCTACAGGGGATCAACACTGAAGCTTTCTTT. Full variable domain (rest looked up from reference TRBV19 and TRBJ1-1): DGGITQSPKYLFRKEGQNVTLSCEQNLNHDAMYWYRQDPGQGLRLIYYSQIVNDFQKGDIAEGYSVSREKKESFPLTVTSAQKNPTAFYLCASSLQGINTEAFFGQGTRLTVV.

This rearrangement joins TRBV2 to TRBJ2-3, with 11 bases identical to TRBD2. CDR1 and CDR2 (germline): SNHLY, FYNNEI. This CDR3 is built from 15 residues. Germline trimming cut 2 bases from V and 4 bases from J; bases unmatched to any gene: 2. The CDR3 is CASSEISGGADTQYF. The CDR3 DNA follows: TGTGCCAGCAGTGAAATTAGCGGGGGGGCAGATACGCAGTATTTT.

V is TRBV15 and J is TRBJ2-1; TRBD2 might be the D (5 bases). Trimming took 0 bases from V and 10 from J, leaving 7 bases between them. There are 12 residues in the CDR3. The germline gives CDR1 LNHNV, CDR2 YYDKDF (reference sequence). CDR3 sequence (DNA): TGTGCCACCAGCAGAGATCGCGGGGAGCAGTTCTTC. This sequence encodes CATSRDRGEQFF.

The chain joins TRBV4-2 to TRBJ2-5; 12 nucleotides agree with TRBD2. This CDR3 comprises 15 residues. Germline lookup yields CDR1 LGHNA and CDR2 YNFKEQ. V gave up 1 base and J gave up 4 bases; unmatched junction bases: 1. The CDR3 protein is CASSQGLAGVETQYF. CDR3 DNA sequence: TGTGCCAGCAGCCAAGGACTAGCGGGAGTAGAGACCCAGTACTTC.

The CDR3 nucleotides read TGCGCCAGCAGCCAAGAACGAAGGGGCAGGGCGGCCTACGAGCAGTACTTC. Protein sequence: CASSQERRGRAAYEQYF. The chain uses TRBV4-1 and TRBJ2-7, with D maybe TRBD1 (5 bases). Germline-derived CDR1 and CDR2 are MGHRA and YSYEKL. There are 17 residues in the CDR3. V was pared by 0 bases and J by 2 bases, with 17 bases between.

The rearrangement uses TRBV7-9 and TRBJ2-5; D is uncertain. The J call may be in error: the DNA end matches TRBJ2-7 better. From germline, CDR1 is SEHNR and CDR2 FQNEAQ (reference sequence). This CDR3 has 16 amino acids. In nucleotides, the CDR3 is TGTGCCAGCAGCCCCCCTGAACTCCTTTATTCCTACGAGCAGTACTTC. It translates to CASSPPELLYSYEQYF.

This clone was detected a few times. J is TRBJ2-7 and V is TRBV5-1; 9 nucleotides agree with TRBD2. V lost 4 bases, J lost 7 bases, and 9 bases stayed unmatched. The CDR3 extends over 14 amino acids. Germline CDR1 reads SGHRS; CDR2 reads YFSETQ. Here the CDR3 DNA reads TGCGCCAGCAGCGAAGTCGGTAGCGGGAGTGAGCAGTACTTC. Amino acid sequence: CASSEVGSGSEQYF.

For this clone: A junction end diverges from the germline sequence, so it may reflect a read error. The genes are TRBV7-9 and TRBJ2-5; no definite D call. CDR1 and CDR2 (germline): SEHNR, FQNEAQ (reference sequence). This CDR3 is built from 15 residues. The CDR3 region is CSSSLVAAYQETQYF. CDR3 sequence (DNA): TGTTCCAGCAGCTTAGTCGCGGCATACCAAGAGACCCAGTACTTC. Using reference TRBV7-9 and TRBJ2-5 for the parts outside the CDR3, the full variable domain is DTGVSQNPRHKITKRGQNVTFRCDPISEHNRLYWYRQTLGQGPEFLTYFQNEAQLEKSRLLSDRFSAERPKGSFSTLEIQRTEQGDSAMYLCSSSLVAAYQETQYFGPGTRLLVL.

The gene calls are TRBV5-4 and TRBJ1-1; 7 nucleotides line up with TRBD1. The CDR3 runs 15 residues. Losses at the gene ends were 0 bases for V and 0 bases for J; bases not matched to a gene: 2. Germline values: CDR1 SGHNT, CDR2 YYREEE (reference sequence). The DNA for the CDR3 is TGTGCCAGCAGCTTGGGGGGACAGATGAACACTGAAGCTTTCTTT. Its protein is CASSLGGQMNTEAFF. The full variable domain, in which reference TRBV5-4 and TRBJ1-1 provide the parts outside the CDR3, is ETGVTQSPTHLIKTRGQQVTLRCSSQSGHNTVSWYQQALGQGPQFIFQYYREEENGRGNFPPRFSGLQFPNYSSELNVNALELDDSALYLCASSLGGQMNTEAFFGQGTRLTVV.